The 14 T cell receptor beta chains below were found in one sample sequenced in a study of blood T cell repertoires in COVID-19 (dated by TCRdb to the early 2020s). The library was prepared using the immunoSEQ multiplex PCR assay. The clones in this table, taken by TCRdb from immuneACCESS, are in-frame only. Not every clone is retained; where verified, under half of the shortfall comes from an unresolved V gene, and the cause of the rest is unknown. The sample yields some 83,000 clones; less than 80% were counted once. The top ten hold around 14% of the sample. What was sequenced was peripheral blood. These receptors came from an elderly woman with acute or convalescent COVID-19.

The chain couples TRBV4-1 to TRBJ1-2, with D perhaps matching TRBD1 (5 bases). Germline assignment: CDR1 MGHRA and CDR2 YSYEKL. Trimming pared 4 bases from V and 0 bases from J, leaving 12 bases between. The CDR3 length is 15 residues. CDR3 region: CASSPMGGANYGYTF. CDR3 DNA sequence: TGCGCCAGCAGCCCTATGGGAGGGGCTAACTATGGCTACACCTTC.

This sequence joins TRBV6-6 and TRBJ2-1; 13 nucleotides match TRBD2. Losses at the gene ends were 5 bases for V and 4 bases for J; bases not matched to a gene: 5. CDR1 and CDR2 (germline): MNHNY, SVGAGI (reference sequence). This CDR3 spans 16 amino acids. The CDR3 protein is CASSTPGLAGYNEQFF. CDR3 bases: TGTGCCAGCAGTACACCGGGACTAGCGGGATACAATGAGCAGTTCTTC.

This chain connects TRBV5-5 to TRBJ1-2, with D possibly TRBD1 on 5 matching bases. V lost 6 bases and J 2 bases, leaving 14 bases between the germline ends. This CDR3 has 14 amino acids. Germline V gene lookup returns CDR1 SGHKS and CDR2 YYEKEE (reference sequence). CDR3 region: CASIITGGNYGYTF. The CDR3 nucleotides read TGTGCCAGCATCATCACGGGGGGGAACTATGGCTACACCTTC.

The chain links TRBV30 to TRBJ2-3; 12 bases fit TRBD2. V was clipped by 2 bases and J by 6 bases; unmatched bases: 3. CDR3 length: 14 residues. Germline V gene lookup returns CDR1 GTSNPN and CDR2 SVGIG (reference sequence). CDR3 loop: CAWSLAGGPDTQYF. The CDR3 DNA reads TGTGCCTGGAGTCTAGCGGGGGGGCCGGATACGCAGTATTTT.

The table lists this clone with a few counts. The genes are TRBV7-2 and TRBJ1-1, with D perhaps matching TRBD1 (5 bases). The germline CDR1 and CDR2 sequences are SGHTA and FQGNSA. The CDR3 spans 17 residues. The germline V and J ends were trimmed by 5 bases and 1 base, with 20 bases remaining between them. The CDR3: CASSPYRGTDKNTEAFF. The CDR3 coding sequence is TGTGCCAGCAGCCCCTATCGGGGGACGGATAAGAACACTGAAGCTTTCTTT.

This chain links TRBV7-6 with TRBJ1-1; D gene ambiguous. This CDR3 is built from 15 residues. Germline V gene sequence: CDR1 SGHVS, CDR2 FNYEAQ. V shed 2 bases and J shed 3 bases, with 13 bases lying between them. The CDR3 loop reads CASSLLSAKDTEAFF. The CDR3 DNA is TGTGCCAGCAGCTTATTGAGCGCAAAGGACACTGAAGCTTTCTTT. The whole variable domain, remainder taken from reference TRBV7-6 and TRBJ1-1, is GAGVSQSPRYKVTKRGQDVALRCDPISGHVSLYWYRQALGQGPEFLTYFNYEAQQDKSGLPNDRFSAERPEGSISTLTIQRTEQRDSAMYRCASSLLSAKDTEAFFGQGTRLTVV.

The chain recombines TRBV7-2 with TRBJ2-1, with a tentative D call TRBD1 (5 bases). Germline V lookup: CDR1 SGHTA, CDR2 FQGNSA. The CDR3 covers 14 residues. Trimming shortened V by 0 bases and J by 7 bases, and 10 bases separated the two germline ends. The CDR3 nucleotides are TGTGCCAGCAGCTTAGCGCAGGGCGGTAATGAGCAGTTCTTC. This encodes CASSLAQGGNEQFF.

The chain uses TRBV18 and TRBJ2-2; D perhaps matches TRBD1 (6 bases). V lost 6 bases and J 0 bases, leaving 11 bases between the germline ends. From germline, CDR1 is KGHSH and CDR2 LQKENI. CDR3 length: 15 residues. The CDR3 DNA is TGTGCCAGCTCTCAGGACAGACCGAACACCGGGGAGCTGTTTTTT. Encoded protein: CASSQDRPNTGELFF. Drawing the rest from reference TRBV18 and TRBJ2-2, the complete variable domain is NAGVMQNPRHLVRRRGQEARLRCSPMKGHSHVYWYRQLPEEGLKFMVYLQKENIIDESGMPKERFSAEFPKEGPSILRIQQVVRGDSAAYFCASSQDRPNTGELFFGEGSRLTVL.

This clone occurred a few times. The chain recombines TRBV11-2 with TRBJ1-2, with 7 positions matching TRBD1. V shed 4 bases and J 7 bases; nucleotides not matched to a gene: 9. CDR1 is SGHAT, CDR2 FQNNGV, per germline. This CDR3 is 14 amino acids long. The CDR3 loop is CASSSYRGGGGYTF. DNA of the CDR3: TGTGCCAGCAGCTCATACAGGGGAGGTGGTGGCTACACCTTC.

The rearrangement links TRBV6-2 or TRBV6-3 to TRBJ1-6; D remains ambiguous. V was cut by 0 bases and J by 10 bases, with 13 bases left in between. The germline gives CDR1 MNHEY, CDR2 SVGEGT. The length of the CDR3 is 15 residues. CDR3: CASSYSMMAGSPLHF. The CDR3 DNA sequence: TGTGCCAGCAGTTACTCGATGATGGCGGGCTCACCCCTCCACTTT.

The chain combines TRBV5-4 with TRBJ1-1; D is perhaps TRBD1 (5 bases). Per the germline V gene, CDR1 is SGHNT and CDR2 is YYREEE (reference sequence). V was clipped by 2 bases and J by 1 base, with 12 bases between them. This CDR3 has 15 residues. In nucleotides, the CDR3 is TGTGCCAGCAGCTTCGGGCAGGGCGGGAACACTGAAGCTTTCTTT. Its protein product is CASSFGQGGNTEAFF.

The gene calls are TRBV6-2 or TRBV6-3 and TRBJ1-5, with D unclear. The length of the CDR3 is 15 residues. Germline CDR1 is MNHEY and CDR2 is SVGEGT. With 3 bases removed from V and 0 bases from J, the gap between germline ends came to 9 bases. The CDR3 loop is CASSYADTSNQPQHF. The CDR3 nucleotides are TGTGCCAGCAGTTATGCGGATACTAGCAATCAGCCCCAGCATTTT.

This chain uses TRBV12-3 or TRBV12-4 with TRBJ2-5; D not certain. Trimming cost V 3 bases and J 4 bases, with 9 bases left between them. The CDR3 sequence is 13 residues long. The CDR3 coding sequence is TGTGCCAGCAGTTTTGCAGGTGGAGAGACCCAGTACTTC. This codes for CASSFAGGETQYF.

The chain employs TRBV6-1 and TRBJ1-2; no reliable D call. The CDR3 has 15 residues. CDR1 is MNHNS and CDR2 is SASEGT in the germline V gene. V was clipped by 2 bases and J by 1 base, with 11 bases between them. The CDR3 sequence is CASSETRPINYGYTF. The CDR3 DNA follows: TGTGCCAGCAGTGAAACGCGGCCGATTAACTATGGCTACACCTTC.